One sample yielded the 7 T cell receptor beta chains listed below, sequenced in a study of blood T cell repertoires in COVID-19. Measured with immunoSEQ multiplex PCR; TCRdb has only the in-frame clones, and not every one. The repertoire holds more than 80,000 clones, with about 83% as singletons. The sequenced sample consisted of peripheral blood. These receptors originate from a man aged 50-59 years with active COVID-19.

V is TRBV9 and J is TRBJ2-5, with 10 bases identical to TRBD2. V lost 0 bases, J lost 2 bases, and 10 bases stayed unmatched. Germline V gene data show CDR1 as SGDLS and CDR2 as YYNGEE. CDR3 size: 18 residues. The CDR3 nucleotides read TGTGCCAGCAGCGTAGACGGGATGGAAGCGGGGGGGCAAGAGACCCAGTACTTC. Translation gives CASSVDGMEAGGQETQYF.

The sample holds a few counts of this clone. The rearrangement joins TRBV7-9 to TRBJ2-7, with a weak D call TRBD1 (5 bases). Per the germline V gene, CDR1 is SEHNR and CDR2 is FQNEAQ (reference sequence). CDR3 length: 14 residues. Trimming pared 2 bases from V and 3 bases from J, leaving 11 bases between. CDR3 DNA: TGTGCCAGCAGCTTACTCCTGGACAACTACGAGCAGTACTTC. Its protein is CASSLLLDNYEQYF.

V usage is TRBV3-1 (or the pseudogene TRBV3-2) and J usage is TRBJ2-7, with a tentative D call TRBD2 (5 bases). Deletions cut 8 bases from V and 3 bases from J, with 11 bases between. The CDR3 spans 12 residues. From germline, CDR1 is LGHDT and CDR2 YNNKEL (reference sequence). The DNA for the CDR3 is TGTGCCAGCTCTTCGGGATACTACGAGCAGTACTTC. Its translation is CASSSGYYEQYF.

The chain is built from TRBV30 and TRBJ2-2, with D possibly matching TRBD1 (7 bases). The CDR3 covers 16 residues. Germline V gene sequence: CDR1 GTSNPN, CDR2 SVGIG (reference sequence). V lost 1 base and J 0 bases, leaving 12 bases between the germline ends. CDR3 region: CAWSGLGGSNTGELFF. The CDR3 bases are TGTGCCTGGAGTGGACTAGGGGGCTCGAACACCGGGGAGCTGTTTTTT.

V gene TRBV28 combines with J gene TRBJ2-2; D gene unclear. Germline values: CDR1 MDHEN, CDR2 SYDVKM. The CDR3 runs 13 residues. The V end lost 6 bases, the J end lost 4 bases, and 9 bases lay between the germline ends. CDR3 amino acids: CASSRTVTGELFF. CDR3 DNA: TGTGCCAGCAGCCGTACGGTCACCGGGGAGCTGTTTTTT.

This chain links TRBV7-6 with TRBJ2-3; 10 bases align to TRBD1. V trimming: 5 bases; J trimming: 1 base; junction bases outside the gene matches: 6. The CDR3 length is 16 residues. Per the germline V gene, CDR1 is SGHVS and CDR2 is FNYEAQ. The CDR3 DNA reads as TGTGCCAGCAGCACCCGGACAGGGGGGGGCACAGATACGCAGTATTTT. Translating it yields CASSTRTGGGTDTQYF. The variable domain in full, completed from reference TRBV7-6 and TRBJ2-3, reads GAGVSQSPRYKVTKRGQDVALRCDPISGHVSLYWYRQALGQGPEFLTYFNYEAQQDKSGLPNDRFSAERPEGSISTLTIQRTEQRDSAMYRCASSTRTGGGTDTQYFGPGTRLTVL.

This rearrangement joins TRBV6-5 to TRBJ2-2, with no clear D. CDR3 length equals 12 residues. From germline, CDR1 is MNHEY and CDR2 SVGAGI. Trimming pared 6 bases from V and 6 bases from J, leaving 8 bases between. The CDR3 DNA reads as TGTGCCAGCAGACTGAATCCCGGGGAGCTGTTTTTT. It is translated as CASRLNPGELFF.